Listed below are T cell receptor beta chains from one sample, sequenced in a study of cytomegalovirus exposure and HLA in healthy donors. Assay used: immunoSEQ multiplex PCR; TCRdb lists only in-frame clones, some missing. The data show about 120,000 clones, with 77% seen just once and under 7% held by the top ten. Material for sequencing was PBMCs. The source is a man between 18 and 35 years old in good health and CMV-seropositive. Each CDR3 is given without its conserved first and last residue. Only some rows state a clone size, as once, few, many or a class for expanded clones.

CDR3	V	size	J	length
SVEGGGAGDTQY	TRBV29-1	NA	TRBJ2-3	12
ASTVGGASTDTQY	TRBV9	few	TRBJ2-3	13
ASSWTGGTLGEQY	TRBV6-5	NA	TRBJ2-7	13
ASASGRAYNEQF	TRBV6-1	NA	TRBJ2-1	12
ASSSDRGTDTQY	TRBV5-1	NA	TRBJ2-3	12
ASSFPGLAEKQF	TRBV7-3	NA	TRBJ2-1	12
AISEDGFWEY	TRBV10-3	NA	TRBJ2-4	10
ASSFRQGNQPQH	TRBV28	once	TRBJ1-5	12
ASSGRTGREYYGYT	TRBV9	NA	TRBJ1-2	14
ASSLDLAAGYEQY	TRBV5-1	NA	TRBJ2-7	13
ASSYIGSDEQY	TRBV6-5	NA	TRBJ2-7	11
ASSLGTGARNSPLH	TRBV7-9	NA	TRBJ1-6	14
ASSFTGDPAGYT	TRBV27	NA	TRBJ1-2	12
ASSLQGSSNQPQH	TRBV19	NA	TRBJ1-5	13
ASSFYGNQPQH	TRBV27	NA	TRBJ1-5	11
AWSLTGFGYT	TRBV30	NA	TRBJ1-2	10
ASRQENNYNSPLH	TRBV9	NA	TRBJ1-6	13
AWPTSGPTGELF	TRBV30	NA	TRBJ2-2	12
ASSPLLAKNSQY	TRBV7-9	NA	TRBJ2-4	12
ASRRGLAGVETQY	TRBV5-6	NA	TRBJ2-5	13
ASSLPGLAGGIEQF	TRBV7-6	NA	TRBJ2-1	14
ASSQDALDTYYNSPLH	TRBV4-1	NA	TRBJ1-6	16
ATSTSWRSPRTDTQY	TRBV15	NA	TRBJ2-3	15
ASSFSRAGIHEQY	TRBV5-4	NA	TRBJ2-7	13
ASRDRLMNTEAF	TRBV6-5	few	TRBJ1-1	12
ASSEGGGLPNQPQH	TRBV6-1	many	TRBJ1-5	14
ASSVAGGETQY	TRBV5-1	NA	TRBJ2-5	11
ASSQGGTGGGTEAF	TRBV4-2	NA	TRBJ1-1	14
ASSSVSPLH	TRBV7-9	NA	TRBJ1-6	9
ASTLGAGMNEQF	TRBV19	NA	TRBJ2-1	12
ASSSTGRSNQPQH	TRBV6-5	NA	TRBJ1-5	13
ASSFGTRLGTEAF	TRBV5-8	NA	TRBJ1-1	13
ASSSRGFRAF	TRBV13	NA	TRBJ1-1	10
ASGLVRTRPSVYSGANVLT	TRBV12-5	few	TRBJ2-6	19
ASSPDRDYGYT	TRBV18	NA	TRBJ1-2	11
SVEDRTGAYGANGLT	TRBV29-1	NA	TRBJ2-6	15
ASSLTSGTDTQY	TRBV5-1	NA	TRBJ2-3	12
ASSLALVTAGNTIY	TRBV5-1	NA	TRBJ1-3	14
ASSQDRARIYGYT	TRBV4-1	NA	TRBJ1-2	13
SARRDSGFTGELF	TRBV29-1	NA	TRBJ2-2	13
ASSETYRVGGYT	TRBV6-1	NA	TRBJ1-2	12
ASSLRTGAGANGLT	TRBV7-8	NA	TRBJ2-6	14
SVAGVQGYT	TRBV29-1	NA	TRBJ1-2	9
ASKTSGMNTEAF	TRBV5-1	NA	TRBJ1-1	12
ASSPKGLGRGQSPLH	TRBV5-1	NA	TRBJ1-6	15
ASSYRVGTEAF	TRBV2	NA	TRBJ1-1	11
ASSLGDILYEQY	TRBV5-6	NA	TRBJ2-7	12